This is a list of T cell receptor beta chains from one sample in a study of T cell responses to AZD1222 COVID-19 vaccine. The protocol was immunoSEQ multiplex PCR, while the TCRdb copy is restricted to in-frame clones and leaves out a portion. Here the sample spans 170,000 or so clones, roughly 88% being singletons. The input for sequencing was peripheral blood, taken 28 days after the second AZD1222 dose. These receptors were collected from an adult who received the AZD1222 COVID-19 vaccine. The CDR3 runs from the conserved cysteine through the conserved F or W. A D gene is named only where the DNA matches it firmly. Clone size appears in some rows only: once, few, many, or a class for an expanded clone.

-	TRBV19	14	-	TRBJ2-1	CASSLQGPNNEQFF	TGTGCCAGTAGTCTACAGGGACCAAACAATGAGCAGTTCTTC
-	TRBV30	14	-	TRBJ1-4	CAWSRDPGGEKLFF	TGTGCCTGGTCTCGGGACCCCGGAGGGGAAAAACTGTTTTTT
-	TRBV27	15	-	TRBJ1-1	CASSALGESSTEAFF	TGTGCCAGCAGTGCTCTTGGGGAGTCGAGCACTGAAGCTTTCTTT
-	TRBV7-3	15	-	TRBJ2-3	CASSLVALGPDTQYF	TGTGCCAGCAGCTTAGTCGCCCTTGGCCCAGATACGCAGTATTTT
-	TRBV15	14	-	TRBJ2-7	CATSRDPPGYEQYF	TGTGCCACCAGCAGAGATCCCCCCGGCTACGAGCAGTACTTC
few	TRBV3-1/TRBV3-2	15	-	TRBJ2-7	CASSQLSNSHREQYF	TGTGCCAGCAGCCAGCTTTCCAATTCCCATCGCGAGCAGTACTTC
-	TRBV12-5	14	-	TRBJ1-4	CASGDRSSNEKLFF	TGTGCTAGTGGTGACAGGTCTTCTAATGAAAAACTGTTTTTT
-	TRBV6-1	13	-	TRBJ2-2	CASSDLNTGELFF	TGTGCCAGCAGTGATCTCAACACCGGGGAGCTGTTTTTT
-	TRBV2	14	-	TRBJ2-1	CASTPLWGYNEQFF	TGTGCCAGCACTCCTCTATGGGGGTACAATGAGCAGTTCTTC
once	TRBV4-2	18	-	TRBJ1-3	CASSQDRPGPSSGNTIYF	TGTGCCAGCAGCCAAGATCGTCCGGGCCCTAGCTCTGGAAACACCATATATTTT
-	TRBV6-5	15	-	TRBJ2-3	CASSLQGFSTDTQYF	TGTGCCAGCAGTCTTCAGGGCTTCAGCACAGATACGCAGTATTTT
-	TRBV10-2	17	TRBD2	TRBJ2-3	CASRGLAGNTSTDTQYF	TGCGCCAGCAGGGGACTAGCGGGGAACACTAGCACAGATACGCAGTATTTT
once	TRBV11-2	14	TRBD2	TRBJ2-3	CASSLGGTPETQYF	TGTGCCAGCAGCTTGGGGGGGACCCCTGAGACGCAGTATTTT
-	TRBV28	12	-	TRBJ1-5	CASSLEDQPQHF	TGTGCCAGCAGTTTGGAGGATCAGCCCCAGCATTTT
-	TRBV19	15	TRBD2	TRBJ2-1	CASGPRTSGGNEQFF	TGTGCCAGTGGCCCGAGGACTAGCGGGGGGAATGAGCAGTTCTTC
once	TRBV3-1/TRBV3-2	14	-	TRBJ1-2	CASSQGRGGGGYTF	TGTGCCAGCAGCCAAGGGCGAGGGGGAGGTGGCTACACCTTC
-	TRBV18	15	-	TRBJ1-6	CASSPGGAGNSPLHF	TGTGCCAGCTCACCTGGGGGCGCGGGTAATTCACCCCTCCACTTT
-	TRBV5-1	17	-	TRBJ1-2	CASTPNQVLPGNYGYTF	TGCGCCAGCACCCCAAACCAAGTCCTCCCGGGCAACTATGGCTACACCTTC
-	TRBV7-6	15	-	TRBJ2-7	CASSLGGRGSYEQYF	TGTGCCAGCAGCTTAGGGGGACGCGGGTCCTACGAGCAGTACTTC
-	TRBV15	15	TRBD1	TRBJ1-4	CATSPGQATFEKLFF	TGTGCCACCAGCCCGGGACAGGCTACCTTTGAAAAACTGTTTTTT
-	TRBV30	14	TRBD1	TRBJ1-4	CAWSGGRGHEKLFF	TGTGCCTGGAGTGGAGGCAGGGGGCATGAAAAACTGTTTTTT
-	TRBV6-5	14	-	TRBJ1-4	CASQVPRTNEKLFF	TGTGCCAGCCAGGTACCGAGAACTAATGAAAAACTGTTTTTT
-	TRBV5-8	15	TRBD1	TRBJ1-5	CASSLGTGDNQPQHF	TGTGCCAGCAGCTTGGGGACAGGGGATAATCAGCCCCAGCATTTT
-	TRBV6-5	15	-	TRBJ1-6	CASKTLASGNSPLHF	TGTGCCAGCAAAACTTTGGCGTCTGGTAATTCACCCCTCCACTTT
-	TRBV5-1	15	-	TRBJ1-1	CASSLSGQINTEAFF	TGCGCCAGCAGCTTGTCGGGGCAAATAAACACTGAAGCTTTCTTT
-	TRBV5-8	14	-	TRBJ1-2	CASSLTQTNYGYTF	TGTGCCAGCAGCTTGACACAGACTAACTATGGCTACACCTTC
-	TRBV5-6	15	TRBD1	TRBJ2-4	CASSRTGVGGNIQYF	TGTGCCAGCAGCCGTACAGGGGTAGGGGGAAACATTCAGTACTTC
few	TRBV5-1	15	TRBD1	TRBJ1-2	CASSSGDRFNYGYTF	TGCGCCAGCAGCTCTGGGGACAGATTTAACTATGGCTACACCTTC
-	TRBV5-1	16	-	TRBJ2-1	CASSLAYGASDNEQFF	TGCGCCAGCAGCTTGGCATACGGGGCCAGCGACAATGAGCAGTTCTTC
once	TRBV21-1	15	-	TRBJ1-2	CASSKVKGANYGYTF	TGTGCCAGCAGCAAAGTTAAGGGGGCAAACTATGGCTACACCTTC
-	TRBV6-5	14	-	TRBJ2-5	CASGGFLGQETQYF	TGTGCCAGCGGAGGGTTTTTGGGGCAAGAGACCCAGTACTTC
once	TRBV27	16	-	TRBJ2-2	CASSLTAGGGTGELFF	TGTGCCAGCAGTTTAACGGCAGGGGGAGGGACCGGGGAGCTGTTTTTT
-	TRBV6-5	14	-	TRBJ1-2	CASRPPGLAYGYTF	TGTGCCAGCAGACCCCCGGGACTGGCCTATGGCTACACCTTC
-	TRBV7-9	14	TRBD1	TRBJ1-1	CASAPSGQETEAFF	TGTGCCAGCGCCCCTTCCGGACAGGAGACTGAAGCTTTCTTT